The present T cell receptor beta chain was sequenced within a study of OX40 agonist ivuxolimab in advanced cancers. Broadly, across the study: The costimulatory receptor OX40 (CD134) was targeted by ivuxolimab, a fully human IgG2 agonistic monoclonal antibody. Intravenous ivuxolimab was administered to patients every 2 weeks at six dose levels: 0.01, 0.1, 0.3, 1.5, 3 and 10 mg/kg. Among the approximately 50 dose-escalation patients, about 20 had hepatocellular carcinoma, 15 melanoma, 9 renal cell carcinoma and 9 head and neck cancer. In the dose-escalation cohort, 82.7% of patients were male, and the mean age was approximately 60 years, with a range of about 23 to 85. Patients were allowed to have had prior anti-PD-1, anti-PD-L1 or anti-CTLA-4 therapy, and more than 30% of the dose-escalation patients had previously received checkpoint inhibitors. Partial responses were achieved by three dose-escalation patients, of whom one had hepatocellular carcinoma and two had cutaneous melanoma. The purpose of peripheral TCRbeta sequencing was to test whether ivuxolimab changed TCR sequence diversity and led to clonal T-cell expansion. The monotherapy dose-escalation portion (N ≈ 55 patients) of the phase I ivuxolimab trial is reported in the paper.

To sequence the TCRbeta CDR3 region, genomic DNA was isolated from the sorted cells. The immunoSEQ Assay was used for sequencing of TCRbeta CDR3 regions. TCRdb obtained this table from immuneACCESS and retained in-frame rearrangements with V and J assigned. These tables miss some clones; where compared with another copy, unresolved V genes account for less than half of the shortfall, and the remainder is unexplained. The sample has about 9,700 clones on record, about 73% of them singletons. About 25% of the sample is in the top ten clones. Per the germline V gene, SGDLS is the CDR1 and YYNGEE is the CDR2. There are 15 amino acids in the CDR3, from cysteine to phenylalanine inclusive. The retained sequence is limited to the CDR3, 45 bases, with the frame set at the first base. The V end gives up 3 bases and the J end 3 bases, leaving 5 bases in the junction not matched to a gene. The trial excluded patients who had a history of autoimmune disease or who were on systemic immunosuppression. Peripheral blood for TCR sequencing was drawn from every dose cohort at baseline, at cycle 4 day 1 and at cycle 7 day 1. The samples were taken from a phase I, first-in-human, multicenter, open-label dose-escalation trial of ivuxolimab. Adults with locally advanced or metastatic head and neck squamous cell, hepatocellular, melanoma or renal cell carcinoma were enrolled in the trial. CD4+ and CD8+ T cells were sorted separately from peripheral blood before TCR sequencing.

Overall results and qualifications from the work: Antigen specificity was not determined for the clonally expanded peripheral T cells. After ivuxolimab, CD8+ T cells had more expanded clones than CD4+ T cells on average. At doses of 0.1 to 3.0 mg/kg, clonal expansion of both CD4+ and CD8+ blood T cells was observed from baseline to week 6. In the 0.1-3.0 mg/kg groups, partial responders had among the lowest normalized peripheral clonal expansion, particularly in CD8+ T cells. Low levels of normalized T-cell clonal expansion were also shown by some nonresponding patients.

This clone was picked up one time. What this receptor recognizes is not known. Base-call qualities are not available, and no considerably larger clone is one nucleotide away. The source material was CD4+ or CD8+ T cells sorted from blood, sampled in a trial of the OX40 agonist ivuxolimab. The sequence is built from TRBV9 and TRBJ1-1, and 10 bases in between align with TRBD1. This sequence originates from an adult with an advanced solid tumor such as melanoma, head and neck, liver or kidney cancer. The bases read TGTGCCAGCAGCGATACAGGGACAGGGGACACTGAAGCTTTCTTT. This is translated as CASSDTGTGDTEAFF.